This T cell receptor (beta chain) appears in the sequencing data of a study of T cells after yellow fever vaccination. Study in general: When fractions had low cell numbers, they were prepared with SMART-Seq v4 Ultra Low Input.

Making TCR cDNA involved 5'RACE template switching, which added UMIs and a universal primer site. TCRdb independently ran MiXCR on the 5' RACE reads; one entry per CDR3 protein. The table includes 450,000 to 650,000 distinct CDR3 sequences, approximately 12% detected once. Per the germline V gene, CDR1 is MNHEY and CDR2 is SVGEGT. V shed 2 bases, J shed 3 bases, and the junction held 4 bases outside the gene matches. The CDR3 is 15 amino acids. Study results and caveats: Contaminants from the bulk population, in the form of abundant clonotypes, could be found in FACS-sorted repertoires.

There are a few counts of this clonotype. As yet, its antigen is unknown. The input for sequencing was PBMCs, taken on the day of the yellow fever booster vaccination. The sequence was collected from a young man who received the YFV17D yellow fever vaccine. The gene calls are TRBV6-2 or TRBV6-3 and TRBJ2-3; 8 nucleotides align to TRBD2. Written as DNA, the CDR3 is TGTGCCAGCAGTTACATAGCGGGAATAACAGATACGCAGTATTTT. Translating gives CASSYIAGITDTQYF.